This TCR beta chain was recovered during a study of T-cell memory formation after mild COVID-19. The wider study: The study found TCR clusters largely donor specific.

TCRdb reanalysed the 5' RACE reads using MiXCR and keeps one entry per CDR3 protein. Counted here are approximately 89,000 distinct CDR3 sequences, 13% occurring once; the ten biggest clones make up roughly two fifths. Concerning this clonotype itself: What it binds is not known.

V dropped 0 bases and J dropped 1 base, with 4 bases sitting between them. Germline loops: CDR1 SGDLS, CDR2 YYNGEE. This CDR3 comprises 13 residues. Regarding the study as a whole: In pre-infection memory, a portion of responding clones appeared, which suggested that cross-reactive memory joined. Among CD4+ contracting clones, most were CM and EM, and CD8+ ones EMRA.

Sample: PBMCs or a T cell subset sorted from them (not recorded which). This sequence joins TRBV9 and TRBJ1-1; D gene uncertain. This receptor was obtained from a man between 18 and 35 years old who had mild COVID-19 (a few samples of this study predate the infection). Cell type and time point are not known. In DNA, the CDR3 is TGTGCCAGCAGCGTAGAGACGAACACTGAAGCTTTCTTT. This encodes CASSVETNTEAFF.